This T cell receptor (beta chain) was identified in a study of cytomegalovirus exposure and HLA in healthy donors (TCRdb year 2017). The study in broad terms: According to a later analysis, the 120 or so validation repertoires were produced on the same platform as the 700 or so repertoires of the first cohort. In addition to the first cohort of approximately 650 subjects, a separate validation cohort of approximately 130 different subjects was used. The study aimed to test whether cataloging public T cell receptors could reveal signatures of past pathogen exposure. To predict cytomegalovirus infection status, the study combined high-throughput TCR immunosequencing, statistical association of individual TCRs with disease status, and machine learning. The paper's findings and limits, for the study overall: In the study, 150 to 200 TCR beta chains were listed as associated with cytomegalovirus. While some public TCRs were present in many individuals, most TCR sequences turned up only very rarely across donors. Of the cluster scores, 90% to 95% were above 0 in a later analysis, which found that TCRs clustered in the first cohort also tended to co-occur in the 120 or so validation repertoires. The validation cohort had no HLA typing available for a later analysis, so co-occurrence within that cohort was assessed over all 120 or so repertoires. The authors suggested that the approach could potentially be generalized to other disease states and immunological phenotypes. Cytomegalovirus status was reported to be diagnosed by the classifier with high specificity and sensitivity in both the original and validation cohorts. Three of the identified cytomegalovirus-associated TCR beta chains were confirmed in vitro to be specific for cytomegalovirus antigens.

Library method: the immunoSEQ multiplex PCR assay. In the original analysis: To diagnose cytomegalovirus status from the catalog of TCR beta chain sequences, a statistical classification framework was built. In TCRdb, the immuneACCESS table is reduced to in-frame sequences with V and J assigned. These tables do not hold every clone; where another copy was compared, an unresolved V gene accounts for under half, and the others remain unexplained. V and J calls and clone size are as listed in that table; D and trimming were resolved from the DNA. For this sample there are about 160,000 clones; about 89% appear just once. Together, the top ten hold roughly 3% of the sample. As regards this clone: Its antigen remains unidentified. No base quality values were provided; no much bigger clone lies one nucleotide off.

From V the trimming removes 3 bases and from J it removes 7 bases, while the gene matches leave 1 base of the junction unaccounted for. The CDR3 runs 12 residues from the cysteine to the phenylalanine. Just the 36-base CDR3 DNA is kept, in frame starting at base 1. The germline V gene gives CDR1 as SGDLS and CDR2 as YYNGEE. The donors belonged to the validation cohort of approximately 130 subjects, which was separate from the approximately 700-subject first cohort. The sequenced sample was PBMCs. The chain joins TRBV9 to TRBJ2-3, with 8 bases aligning to TRBD2. The origin of this receptor is a woman younger than 35 in good health and CMV-seropositive. The CDR3 sequence is CASSAGGNTQYF. The DNA sequence follows: TGTGCCAGCAGCGCGGGGGGGAATACGCAGTATTTT.